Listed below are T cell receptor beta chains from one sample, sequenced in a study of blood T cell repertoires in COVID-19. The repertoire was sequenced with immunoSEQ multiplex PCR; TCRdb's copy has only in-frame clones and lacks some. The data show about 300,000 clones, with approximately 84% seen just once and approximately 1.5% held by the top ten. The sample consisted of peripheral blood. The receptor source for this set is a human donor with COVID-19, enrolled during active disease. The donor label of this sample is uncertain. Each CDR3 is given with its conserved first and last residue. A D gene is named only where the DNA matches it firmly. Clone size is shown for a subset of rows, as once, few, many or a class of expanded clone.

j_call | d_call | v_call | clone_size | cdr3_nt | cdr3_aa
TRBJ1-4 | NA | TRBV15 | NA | TGTGCCACCAGCAGTCTACGGGGGGGAGATGAAAAACTGTTTTTT | CATSSLRGGDEKLFF
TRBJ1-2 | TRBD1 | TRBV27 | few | TGTGCCAGCAGTAGGTTGGGACAGGCCTATGGCTACACCTTC | CASSRLGQAYGYTF
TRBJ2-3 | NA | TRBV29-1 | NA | TGCAGCGTTGAAGGAGTCGATGTGCAGTATTTT | CSVEGVDVQYF
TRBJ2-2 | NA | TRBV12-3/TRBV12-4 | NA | TGTGCCAGCGCGGGGAACACCGGGGAGCTGTTTTTT | CASAGNTGELFF
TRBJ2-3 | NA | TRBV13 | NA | TGTGCCAGCAGCTCGAAACGGGGAGGAGATACGCAGTATTTT | CASSSKRGGDTQYF
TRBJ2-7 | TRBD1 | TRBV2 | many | TGTGCCAGCAGTCCTGGGACAGCGCTATTGGGCGAGCAGTACTTC | CASSPGTALLGEQYF
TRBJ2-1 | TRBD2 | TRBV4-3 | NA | TGCGCCAGCAGCCAAGAACCGGCGAGGCTAGCGGGCAATGAGCAGTTCTTC | CASSQEPARLAGNEQFF
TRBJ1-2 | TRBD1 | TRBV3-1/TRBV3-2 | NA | TGTGCCAGCAGCCCCGTCCCGGGACAGGGGGACTATGGCTACACCTTC | CASSPVPGQGDYGYTF
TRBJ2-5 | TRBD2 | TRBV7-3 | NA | TGTGCCAGCAGCGCCTCTGGACTAGCGGGAGTGGAGACCCAGTACTTC | CASSASGLAGVETQYF
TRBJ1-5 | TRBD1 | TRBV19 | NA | TGTGCCAGTACCAACCAGGGGGCAGGAAGCAATCAGCCCCAGCATTTT | CASTNQGAGSNQPQHF
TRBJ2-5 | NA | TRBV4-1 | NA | TGCGCCAGCAGCCCCCTAGTGGTGGAGACCCAGTACTTC | CASSPLVVETQYF
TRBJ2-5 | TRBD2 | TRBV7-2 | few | TGTGCCAGCAGCTTGGCGGGAGGGCCTGAGACCCAGTACTTC | CASSLAGGPETQYF
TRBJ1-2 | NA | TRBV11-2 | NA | TGTGCCAGCAGCTTACCGCTAACGCGGAATGGCTACACCTTC | CASSLPLTRNGYTF
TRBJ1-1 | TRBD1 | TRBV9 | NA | TGTGCCAGCAGCCCGGGACAGCTATCTTTCACTGAAGCTTTCTTT | CASSPGQLSFTEAFF
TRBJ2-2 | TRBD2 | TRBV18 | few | TGTGCCAGCTCACCCCCGGGACTAGCGGGAGGATCGGGGGAGCTGTTTTTT | CASSPPGLAGGSGELFF
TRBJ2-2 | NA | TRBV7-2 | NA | TGTGCCAGCAGTACCGCACAGGAAGGGAGGGGGGAGCTGTTTTTT | CASSTAQEGRGELFF
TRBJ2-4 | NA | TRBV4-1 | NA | TGCGCCAGCAGTCGCATCCACAGCTCCGCGGCCAAAAACATTCAGTACTTC | CASSRIHSSAAKNIQYF
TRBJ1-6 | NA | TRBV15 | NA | TGTGCCACCAGCAGAGGGAGTGATTCACCCCTCCACTTT | CATSRGSDSPLHF
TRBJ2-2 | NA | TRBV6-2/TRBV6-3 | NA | TGTGCCAGCAGTTCCTCGGGACACAACACCGGGGAGCTGTTTTTT | CASSSSGHNTGELFF
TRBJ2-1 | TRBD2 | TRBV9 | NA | TGTGCCAGCAGCCTAAGGGAGGGTTCCTACAATGAGCAGTTCTTC | CASSLREGSYNEQFF
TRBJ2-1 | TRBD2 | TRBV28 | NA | TGTGCCAGCAGTCCGAGGGCGCTAGCGGGGAAGGAGCAGTTCTTC | CASSPRALAGKEQFF
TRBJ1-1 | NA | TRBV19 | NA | TGTGCCAGTAGTATACGGGGGGGAACTGAAGCTTTCTTT | CASSIRGGTEAFF